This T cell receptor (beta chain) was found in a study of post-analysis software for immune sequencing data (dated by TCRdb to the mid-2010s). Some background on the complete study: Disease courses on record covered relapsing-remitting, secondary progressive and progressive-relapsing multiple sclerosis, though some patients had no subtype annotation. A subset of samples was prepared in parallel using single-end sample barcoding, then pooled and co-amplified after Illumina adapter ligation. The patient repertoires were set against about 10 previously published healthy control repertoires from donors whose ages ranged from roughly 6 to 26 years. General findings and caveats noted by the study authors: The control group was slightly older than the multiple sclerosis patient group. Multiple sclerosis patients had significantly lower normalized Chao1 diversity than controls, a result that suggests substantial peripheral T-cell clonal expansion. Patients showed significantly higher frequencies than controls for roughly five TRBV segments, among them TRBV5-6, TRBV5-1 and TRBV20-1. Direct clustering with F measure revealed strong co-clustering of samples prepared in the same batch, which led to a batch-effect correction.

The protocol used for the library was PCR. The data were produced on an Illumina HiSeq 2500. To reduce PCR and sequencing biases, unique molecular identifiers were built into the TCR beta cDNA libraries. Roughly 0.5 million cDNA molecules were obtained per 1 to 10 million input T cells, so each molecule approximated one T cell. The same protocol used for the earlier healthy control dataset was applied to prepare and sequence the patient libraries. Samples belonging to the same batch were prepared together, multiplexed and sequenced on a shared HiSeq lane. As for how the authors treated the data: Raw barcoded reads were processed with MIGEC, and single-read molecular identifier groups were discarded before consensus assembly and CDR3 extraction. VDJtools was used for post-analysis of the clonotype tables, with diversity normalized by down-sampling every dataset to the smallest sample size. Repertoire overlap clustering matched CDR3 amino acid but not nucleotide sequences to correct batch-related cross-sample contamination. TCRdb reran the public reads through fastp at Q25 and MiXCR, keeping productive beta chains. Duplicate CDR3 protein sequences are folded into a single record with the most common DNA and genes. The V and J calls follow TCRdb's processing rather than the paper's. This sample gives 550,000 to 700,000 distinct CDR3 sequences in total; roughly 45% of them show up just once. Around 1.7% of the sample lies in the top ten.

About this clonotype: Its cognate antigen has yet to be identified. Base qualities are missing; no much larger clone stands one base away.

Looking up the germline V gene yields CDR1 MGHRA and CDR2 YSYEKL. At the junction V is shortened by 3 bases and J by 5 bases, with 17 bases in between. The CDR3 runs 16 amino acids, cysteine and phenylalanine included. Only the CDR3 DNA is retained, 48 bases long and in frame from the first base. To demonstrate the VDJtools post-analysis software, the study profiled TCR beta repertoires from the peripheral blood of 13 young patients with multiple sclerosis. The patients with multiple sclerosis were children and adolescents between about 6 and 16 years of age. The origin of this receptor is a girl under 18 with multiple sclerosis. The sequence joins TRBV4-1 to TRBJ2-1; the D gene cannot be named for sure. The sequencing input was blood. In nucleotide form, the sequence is TGCGCCAGCAGCCATGATAAAGTAAGGCTAAACAATGAGCAGTTCTTC. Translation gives CASSHDKVRLNNEQFF.